Sequencing of this T cell receptor (beta chain) was carried out in a study of vaccination and CD4 T cells after COVID-19. Background on the study: Convalescent donors totaled six males and four females, including two who were Hispanic. The stimulus for the cells was overlapping spike peptides derived from SARS-CoV-2, HCoV-NL63, HCoV-OC43 and HCoV-229E.

Germline CDR1 and CDR2: SEHNR and FQNEAQ (reference sequence). CDR3 size: 15 residues. V shed 5 bases, J shed 4 bases, and the junction held 9 bases outside the gene matches. An Oncomine TCR Beta short-read assay was used to sequence the DNA from cultured CD4+ T cells. After culture, CD4+ T cells served as the source for genomic DNA extraction. TCRdb used MiXCR to reprocess the PCR reads, holding one entry per CDR3 protein. The repertoire holds some 16,000 distinct CDR3 sequences, with roughly half as singletons. On this clonotype itself: What it binds is not known.

Stated treatment: roughly 11-day PBMC culture with coronavirus spike peptide pools or control peptides (ViraFEST assay). Under the ViraFEST approach, antigen-specific T cells were expanded with peptide pools and TCRs subsequently sequenced. This material consisted of CD4+ T cells from blood, cultured in vitro, taken before SARS-CoV-2 vaccination. This clonotype originated in a human donor who had recovered from COVID-19. The V gene is TRBV7-9, the J gene TRBJ2-3, with TRBD2 identical over 7 bases. CDR3 loop: CASSAGGGPADTQYF. In DNA form, the CDR3 reads TGTGCCAGCAGCGCCGGCGGGGGTCCGGCAGATACGCAGTATTTT.